The rows below give T cell receptor beta chains drawn from one sample of a study of CD4 T cells in relation to SARS-CoV-2 and coronaviruses. The antigens for these receptors are not known. Only in-frame clones appear in the TCRdb table, and some are missing; sequencing was by immunoSEQ multiplex PCR. Altogether some 19,000 clones are present, 77% being singletons, with the ten largest covering roughly a quarter. The specimen sequenced was CD4+ T cells from PBMCs, cultured in vitro. All receptors derive from a human donor in good health. Both conserved end residues are part of each CDR3. The order of the fields is CDR3 DNA, CDR3 protein, clone size, J gene, D gene, V gene. The D gene is left open where the match is weak. A clone size is listed for some rows: how often the clone was seen (once, few, many), or a class if it is expanded.

CDR3 DNA: TGTGCCAGTAGTATAGGGGAAAGCAATTCACCCCTCCACTTT
CDR3 protein: CASSIGESNSPLHF
clone size: NA
J gene: TRBJ1-6
D gene: NA
V gene: TRBV19

CDR3 DNA: TGTGCCAGCAGCTTTACAGGGATCGGGTCATCGCGCACTGAAGCTTTCTTT
CDR3 protein: CASSFTGIGSSRTEAFF
clone size: NA
J gene: TRBJ1-1
D gene: NA
V gene: TRBV13

CDR3 DNA: TGCGCCAGCAGCACGCTCAGGGAATACGGCGGGGAGCTGTTTTTT
CDR3 protein: CASSTLREYGGELFF
clone size: NA
J gene: TRBJ2-2
D gene: NA
V gene: TRBV5-1

CDR3 DNA: TGTGCCAGCGGCGCAAGACTGAACACTGAAGCTTTCTTT
CDR3 protein: CASGARLNTEAFF
clone size: NA
J gene: TRBJ1-1
D gene: NA
V gene: TRBV6-5

CDR3 DNA: TGTGCCAGCAGTTTTCCCGATCAGCCCCAGCATTTT
CDR3 protein: CASSFPDQPQHF
clone size: few
J gene: TRBJ1-5
D gene: NA
V gene: TRBV12-3/TRBV12-4

CDR3 DNA: TGTGCCAGCAGCTTGACTAGGGGCGGTTTTTGGCCCCAGCATTTT
CDR3 protein: CASSLTRGGFWPQHF
clone size: NA
J gene: TRBJ1-5
D gene: NA
V gene: TRBV5-8

CDR3 DNA: TGTGCCAGCTCACCAGAGGGGCAGGGGAGGCAGCCCCAGCATTTT
CDR3 protein: CASSPEGQGRQPQHF
clone size: NA
J gene: TRBJ1-5
D gene: NA
V gene: TRBV18

CDR3 DNA: TGTGCCAGCAGCTTGAACCGGGACAGGGAGCTGTTTTTT
CDR3 protein: CASSLNRDRELFF
clone size: once
J gene: TRBJ2-2
D gene: NA
V gene: TRBV5-4

CDR3 DNA: TGTGCCAGCAGCGTAGTAAGGGACCACCTCTTTTTCGATACGCAGTATTTT
CDR3 protein: CASSVVRDHLFFDTQYF
clone size: once
J gene: TRBJ2-3
D gene: NA
V gene: TRBV9

CDR3 DNA: TGCAGGGGTCAGGCTCAAGAGACCCAGTACTTC
CDR3 protein: CRGQAQETQYF
clone size: NA
J gene: TRBJ2-5
D gene: NA
V gene: TRBV20-1

CDR3 DNA: TGTGCCAAATGTCGGGGAGCCGCTAACTATGGCTACACCTTC
CDR3 protein: CAKCRGAANYGYTF
clone size: NA
J gene: TRBJ1-2
D gene: NA
V gene: TRBV2

CDR3 DNA: TGTGCCAGCAGTTACTCGGGTTTCCCTGGGGCCAACGTCCTGACTTTC
CDR3 protein: CASSYSGFPGANVLTF
clone size: NA
J gene: TRBJ2-6
D gene: NA
V gene: TRBV6-2/TRBV6-3

CDR3 DNA: TGTGCCAGCAGCTCTCCAGTAAAAGAGACCCAGTACTTC
CDR3 protein: CASSSPVKETQYF
clone size: NA
J gene: TRBJ2-5
D gene: NA
V gene: TRBV7-2

CDR3 DNA: TGTGCCAGCAGTTACTCGACAGGGGAATCTGGGGCCAACGTCCTGACTTTC
CDR3 protein: CASSYSTGESGANVLTF
clone size: NA
J gene: TRBJ2-6
D gene: TRBD1
V gene: TRBV6-2/TRBV6-3

CDR3 DNA: TGCGCCAGCAGCATAGGACAGCCCGGAGGGAGCACAGATACGCAGTATTTT
CDR3 protein: CASSIGQPGGSTDTQYF
clone size: few
J gene: TRBJ2-3
D gene: NA
V gene: TRBV5-1

CDR3 DNA: TGTGCCAGCAGTGAATTTGGGCGCACCGGGGAGCTGTTTTTT
CDR3 protein: CASSEFGRTGELFF
clone size: NA
J gene: TRBJ2-2
D gene: NA
V gene: TRBV25-1

CDR3 DNA: TGTGCCAGCAGCTTAGTCGGGACTAGCGGGATGAATGAGCAGTTCTTC
CDR3 protein: CASSLVGTSGMNEQFF
clone size: NA
J gene: TRBJ2-1
D gene: TRBD2
V gene: TRBV11-3

CDR3 DNA: TGTGCCAGCAGCGTAGCAGGGACCACTGAAGCTTTCTTT
CDR3 protein: CASSVAGTTEAFF
clone size: NA
J gene: TRBJ1-1
D gene: NA
V gene: TRBV9

CDR3 DNA: TGTGCCAGCAGCCCGGACACTTATTCACCCCTCCACTTT
CDR3 protein: CASSPDTYSPLHF
clone size: NA
J gene: TRBJ1-6
D gene: NA
V gene: TRBV7-2

CDR3 DNA: TGTGCCAGTAGTATGTCTGACAGTACATACAATGAGCAGTTCTTC
CDR3 protein: CASSMSDSTYNEQFF
clone size: NA
J gene: TRBJ2-1
D gene: NA
V gene: TRBV19

CDR3 DNA: TGTGCCAGCAGCTTGGACACTTGGCTTAATTTCTCTGGAAACACCATATATTTT
CDR3 protein: CASSLDTWLNFSGNTIYF
clone size: NA
J gene: TRBJ1-3
D gene: NA
V gene: TRBV5-6

CDR3 DNA: TGTGCCAGCAGTTTAGTAGGGGGGGAAAAACTGTTTTTT
CDR3 protein: CASSLVGGEKLFF
clone size: NA
J gene: TRBJ1-4
D gene: NA
V gene: TRBV12-3/TRBV12-4

CDR3 DNA: TGTGCCAGTAGTTCTCCCCTGGGACAGGCAATGAACACTGAAGCTTTCTTT
CDR3 protein: CASSSPLGQAMNTEAFF
clone size: few
J gene: TRBJ1-1
D gene: TRBD1
V gene: TRBV19

CDR3 DNA: TGTGCTAGTGGCCCGGGAACGAACACCGGGGAGCTGTTTTTT
CDR3 protein: CASGPGTNTGELFF
clone size: NA
J gene: TRBJ2-2
D gene: NA
V gene: TRBV12-5

CDR3 DNA: TGTGCCAGTACCTCACAGGCTCAGAGGTATAATTCACCCCTCCACTTT
CDR3 protein: CASTSQAQRYNSPLHF
clone size: once
J gene: TRBJ1-6
D gene: NA
V gene: TRBV6-8

CDR3 DNA: TGTGCCAGCAGCGCCGGGACAGCCTCCTACGAGCAGTACTTC
CDR3 protein: CASSAGTASYEQYF
clone size: once
J gene: TRBJ2-7
D gene: TRBD1
V gene: TRBV7-2

CDR3 DNA: TGTGCCAGCAGCTTAGTTCGGGCTAGGGGTGAAAAACTGTTTTTT
CDR3 protein: CASSLVRARGEKLFF
clone size: NA
J gene: TRBJ1-4
D gene: NA
V gene: TRBV7-6

CDR3 DNA: TGTGCCAGCAGCCAAGAGCCTCCGGGGCCTGAAGCTTTCTTT
CDR3 protein: CASSQEPPGPEAFF
clone size: NA
J gene: TRBJ1-1
D gene: NA
V gene: TRBV3-1/TRBV3-2

CDR3 DNA: TGCGCCAGCAGCCAAGACGGGACTCAGGGCTCCTCTGGGGCCAACGTCCTGACTTTC
CDR3 protein: CASSQDGTQGSSGANVLTF
clone size: NA
J gene: TRBJ2-6
D gene: NA
V gene: TRBV4-3

CDR3 DNA: TGCGCCAGCAGCTTGGTCGCTAGCGGGGGGGCCGGGCGCGAGCAGTACTTC
CDR3 protein: CASSLVASGGAGREQYF
clone size: NA
J gene: TRBJ2-7
D gene: TRBD2
V gene: TRBV5-1

CDR3 DNA: TGTGCCAGCAGCTTCTGGGGTGAAGAGACCCAGTACTTC
CDR3 protein: CASSFWGEETQYF
clone size: NA
J gene: TRBJ2-5
D gene: NA
V gene: TRBV7-9

CDR3 DNA: TGCGCCAGCAGCCAATATTTCGCGACAAGCTCCTACGAGCAGTACTTC
CDR3 protein: CASSQYFATSSYEQYF
clone size: few
J gene: TRBJ2-7
D gene: NA
V gene: TRBV4-1

CDR3 DNA: TGTGCCAGCAGCTCCTCCGGGACTAGATCACACGAGCAGTACTTC
CDR3 protein: CASSSSGTRSHEQYF
clone size: NA
J gene: TRBJ2-7
D gene: TRBD2
V gene: TRBV7-2

CDR3 DNA: TGCGCCAGCAGTGAGTCGTCCAGGGACTTGTACGAGCAGTACTTC
CDR3 protein: CASSESSRDLYEQYF
clone size: NA
J gene: TRBJ2-7
D gene: NA
V gene: TRBV10-1

CDR3 DNA: TGTGCCAGCAGCCGACCGACAGGGGAAAATGGCTACACCTTC
CDR3 protein: CASSRPTGENGYTF
clone size: few
J gene: TRBJ1-2
D gene: TRBD1
V gene: TRBV3-1/TRBV3-2

CDR3 DNA: TGTGCCAGCAGCTTAGCCACAGCAACGAACACTGAAGCTTTCTTT
CDR3 protein: CASSLATATNTEAFF
clone size: NA
J gene: TRBJ1-1
D gene: NA
V gene: TRBV7-2

CDR3 DNA: TGTGCCAGCAGCCGCTGGACAGGGCTGGGCCATGAGCAGTTCTTC
CDR3 protein: CASSRWTGLGHEQFF
clone size: NA
J gene: TRBJ2-1
D gene: TRBD1
V gene: TRBV7-9

CDR3 DNA: TGTGCCAGCAGCCTTGGGAGGAGCTCCTATAATTCACCCCTCCACTTT
CDR3 protein: CASSLGRSSYNSPLHF
clone size: NA
J gene: TRBJ1-6
D gene: NA
V gene: TRBV5-5

CDR3 DNA: TGTGCCAGCAGTTACTCCCTGTTGCGGGGGTCCTACAATGAGCAGTTCTTC
CDR3 protein: CASSYSLLRGSYNEQFF
clone size: few
J gene: TRBJ2-1
D gene: TRBD2
V gene: TRBV6-2/TRBV6-3

CDR3 DNA: TGTGCCAGCAGTTCGAACAGGGGTAATGAAAAACTGTTTTTT
CDR3 protein: CASSSNRGNEKLFF
clone size: NA
J gene: TRBJ1-4
D gene: TRBD1
V gene: TRBV6-5

CDR3 DNA: TGCAGCGTAGAAACAGGGGGCCCCTACGAGCAGTACTTC
CDR3 protein: CSVETGGPYEQYF
clone size: NA
J gene: TRBJ2-7
D gene: TRBD1
V gene: TRBV29-1